These 26 T cell receptor beta chains came from one sample sequenced in a study of CD8 T cells in acute hepatitis C reinfection. Sequencing used immunoSEQ multiplex PCR; TCRdb keeps in-frame clones, though not all of them. The profile shows 30,000 to 45,000 clones, 70% to 90% of them singletons. Indicated time point: naive CD8 control sorted from an acute-time-point sample. Sequences were obtained from naive CD8+ T cells from PBMCs. The receptors stem from a young woman who spontaneously cleared hepatitis C infection.

V is TRBV27 and J is TRBJ2-3; weak D call: TRBD2 (6 bases). The CDR3 sequence is 15 residues long. The V and J ends lost 6 bases and 0 bases respectively, with 13 bases between them. CDR1 is MNHEY, CDR2 SMNVEV, per germline (reference sequence). The CDR3 protein is CASSRKGLSTDTQYF. The CDR3 coding sequence is TGTGCCAGCAGCCGTAAGGGACTGAGCACAGATACGCAGTATTTT.

The chain has TRBV5-6 and TRBJ2-7; D possibly corresponds to TRBD2 (6 bases). The V and J ends lost 4 bases and 3 bases respectively, with 23 bases between them. CDR1 is SGHDT, CDR2 YYEEEE, per germline. The CDR3 runs to 17 residues. This chain's CDR3 is CASSPTLLGGEHYEQYF. CDR3 nucleotide sequence: TGTGCCAGCAGCCCTACCCTCCTCGGAGGGGAGCACTACGAGCAGTACTTC. Full variable domain (missing parts from reference TRBV5-6 and TRBJ2-7): DAGVTQSPTHLIKTRGQQVTLRCSPKSGHDTVSWYQQALGQGPQFIFQYYEEEERQRGNFPDRFSGHQFPNYSSELNVNALLLGDSALYLCASSPTLLGGEHYEQYFGPGTRLTVT.

The rearrangement links TRBV5-5 to TRBJ2-7; D gene uncertain. CDR3 length: 15 amino acids. The V and J ends lost 6 bases and 4 bases respectively, with 20 bases between them. Germline lookup yields CDR1 SGHKS and CDR2 YYEKEE (reference sequence). CDR3 sequence (DNA): TGTGCCAGCACTTCTGACACTATGGCTAGATACGAGCAGTACTTC. Its translation: CASTSDTMARYEQYF. Together with reference TRBV5-5 and TRBJ2-7, the CDR3 gives the full variable domain: DAGVTQSPTHLIKTRGQQVTLRCSPISGHKSVSWYQQVLGQGPQFIFQYYEKEERGRGNFPDRFSARQFPNYSSELNVNALLLGDSALYLCASTSDTMARYEQYFGPGTRLTVT.

This clone was seen once. The CDR3 nucleotides read TGTGCTAGTGGTTTGGGACAGGGAGCTTGGAATCAGCCCCAGCATTTT. It specifies CASGLGQGAWNQPQHF. This rearrangement joins TRBV12-5 to TRBJ1-5, with TRBD1 identical over 7 bases. V was pared by 1 base and J by 4 bases, with 7 bases of the junction left unmatched. The germline V gene encodes CDR1 LGHNT and CDR2 FRNRAP. This CDR3 is 16 amino acids long.

The chain links TRBV7-9 to TRBJ2-7; D gene ambiguous. The V end lost 3 bases, the J end lost 0 bases, and 6 bases lay between the germline ends. CDR3 length equals 13 residues. The germline V gene encodes CDR1 SEHNR and CDR2 FQNEAQ (reference sequence). In nucleotides, the CDR3 is TGTGCCAGCAGCTTCGGCCTCTCCTACGAGCAGTACTTC. Its protein product is CASSFGLSYEQYF. Drawing the rest from reference TRBV7-9 and TRBJ2-7, the complete variable domain is DTGVSQNPRHKITKRGQNVTFRCDPISEHNRLYWYRQTLGQGPEFLTYFQNEAQLEKSRLLSDRFSAERPKGSFSTLEIQRTEQGDSAMYLCASSFGLSYEQYFGPGTRLTVT.

This chain uses TRBV27 with TRBJ2-7; tentative D call: TRBD1 (5 bases). Trimming pared 4 bases from V and 2 bases from J, leaving 12 bases between. The germline CDR1 and CDR2 sequences are MNHEY and SMNVEV (reference sequence). The CDR3 extends over 14 amino acids. The CDR3 DNA reads as TGTGCCAGCAGTTCAGGGTCGGCTACCTACGAGCAGTACTTC. It is translated as CASSSGSATYEQYF.

In this sample, this clone turned up once. This chain connects TRBV28 to TRBJ1-2; a weak D match, TRBD1 (5 bases). Trimming took 3 bases from V and 13 from J, leaving 18 bases between them. Germline CDR1 and CDR2: MDHEN and SYDVKM. The CDR3 is 13 amino acids. CDR3: CASSFTIRDGFTF. DNA for the CDR3: TGTGCCAGCAGTTTCACAATCAGGGATGGGTTCACCTTC.

The chain couples TRBV6-5 to TRBJ2-5; possible D gene TRBD1, 5 bases. Trimming shortened V by 6 bases and J by 2 bases, and 16 bases separated the two germline ends. The germline V gene has CDR1 MNHEY and CDR2 SVGAGI. This CDR3 is built from 15 residues. Here the CDR3 DNA reads TGTGCCAGCAGCCCCTCCGTGGCAGGGCAAGAGACCCAGTACTTC. It codes for CASSPSVAGQETQYF.

The gene calls are TRBV6-1 and TRBJ2-1; 13 nucleotides align to TRBD2. V shed 7 bases, J shed 3 bases, and the junction held 3 bases outside the gene matches. CDR1 is MNHNS, CDR2 SASEGT, per germline. This CDR3 is 15 amino acids long. DNA for the CDR3: TGTGCCAGCACGAGACTAGCGGGGGGCTACAATGAGCAGTTCTTC. Its translation: CASTRLAGGYNEQFF.

The gene calls are TRBV10-2 and TRBJ2-2; no clear D gene. CDR3 length: 11 amino acids. From germline, CDR1 is WSHSY and CDR2 SAAADI. V lost 6 bases and J lost 3, with 2 bases in between. The CDR3 is CASRYTGELFF. The CDR3 nucleotides are TGCGCCAGCAGATACACCGGGGAGCTGTTTTTT.

The CDR3 loop is CASSPESGAVYGYTF. The CDR3 DNA is TGTGCCAGCTCACCGGAATCGGGGGCGGTTTATGGCTACACCTTC. The chain recombines TRBV18 with TRBJ1-2, with TRBD1 as a possible D gene (6 bases). This CDR3 is 15 amino acids long. CDR1 is KGHSH, CDR2 LQKENI, per germline. Trimming took off 3 bases at V and 5 bases at J, with 16 bases between the two ends.

This clone appeared once. V usage is TRBV4-1 and J usage is TRBJ1-4; 8 bases match TRBD1. The CDR3 loop spans 17 amino acids. The J segment lost 3 bases and the V segment lost 4 bases, leaving 10 bases of the junction unmatched. The germline gives CDR1 MGHRA, CDR2 YSYEKL. The CDR3 DNA sequence: TGCGCCAGCAGCCTTCGAATCCAGGGGGCCCCTAATGAAAAACTGTTTTTT. Translation: CASSLRIQGAPNEKLFF.

The chain is built from TRBV27 and TRBJ1-1; D gene uncertain. The CDR3 extends over 14 amino acids. Trimming took 2 bases from V and 4 from J, leaving 11 bases between them. Germline lookup yields CDR1 MNHEY and CDR2 SMNVEV (reference sequence). The CDR3 region is CASSLRVSGTEAFF. The CDR3 region has the DNA TGTGCCAGCAGTTTAAGGGTTAGTGGCACTGAAGCTTTCTTT.

The count of this clone is one. The rearrangement joins TRBV7-8 to TRBJ1-1; 10 positions agree with TRBD1. V was clipped by 3 bases and J by 10 bases; unmatched bases: 23. This CDR3 spans 19 amino acids. Looked up from germline, CDR1 is SGHVS and CDR2 is FQNEAQ. In nucleotides, the CDR3 is TGTGCCAGCAGCTTGCTTGCCGGGGACAGGGGAAATCGGGACACCGGAGCTTTCTTT. It is translated as CASSLLAGDRGNRDTGAFF.

The CDR3 coding sequence is TGTGCCAGCAGCATGGACAGGGGACTGAAACTGTTTTTT. Translated, it gives CASSMDRGLKLFF. The rearrangement joins TRBV5-4 to TRBJ1-4, with 9 bases identical to TRBD1. Trimming cost V 4 bases and J 11 bases; bases outside gene matches: 6. The CDR3 extends over 13 amino acids. Germline V gives CDR1 SGHNT, CDR2 YYREEE (reference sequence). The whole variable domain, filled in from reference TRBV5-4 and TRBJ1-4, reads ETGVTQSPTHLIKTRGQQVTLRCSSQSGHNTVSWYQQALGQGPQFIFQYYREEENGRGNFPPRFSGLQFPNYSSELNVNALELDDSALYLCASSMDRGLKLFFGSGTQLSVL.

The chain carries TRBV12-5 and TRBJ1-1; 9 bases fit TRBD1. CDR3 length equals 18 residues. V gave up 3 bases and J gave up 3 bases; unmatched junction bases: 14. Germline values: CDR1 LGHNT, CDR2 FRNRAP. The CDR3 DNA reads as TGTGCTAGTGGTTTTGAGACAGGGGGTTCTTTAATGGACACTGAAGCTTTCTTT. Amino acid sequence: CASGFETGGSLMDTEAFF.

The chain joins TRBV27 to TRBJ2-1, with D hard to call. V lost 1 base, J lost 5 bases, and 6 bases lay in between. The CDR3 contains 13 residues. Germline V gene sequence: CDR1 MNHEY, CDR2 SMNVEV (reference sequence). The DNA of the CDR3 is TGTGCCAGCAGTTTATTGGGCGACAATGAGCAGTTCTTC. Translated, it gives CASSLLGDNEQFF.

The V and J genes are TRBV27 and TRBJ1-1, with unresolved D. V was clipped by 2 bases and J by 2 bases, with 6 bases between them. The CDR3 loop spans 13 amino acids. Germline CDR1 MNHEY, CDR2 SMNVEV (reference sequence). The CDR3 coding sequence is TGTGCCAGCAGTTTAGCGGGAAACACTGAAGCTTTCTTT. Translating it yields CASSLAGNTEAFF.

The chain links TRBV5-6 to TRBJ2-5; perhaps TRBD2 as D (7 bases). V shed 0 bases and J shed 5 bases, with 14 bases lying between them. The CDR3 contains 15 residues. In germline, CDR1 is SGHDT, CDR2 YYEEEE. The chain's CDR3 is CASSLATGGGETQYF. The CDR3 coding sequence is TGTGCCAGCAGCTTGGCCACGGGGGGCGGGGAGACCCAGTACTTC.

This clone was recorded a few times. The chain uses TRBV27 and TRBJ1-3, with unresolved D. The CDR3 consists of 14 residues. The V end was cut by 6 bases, the J end by 1 base, with 10 bases between. Germline V CDR1 and CDR2: MNHEY, SMNVEV (reference sequence). This CDR3 reads CASREDGSGNTIYF. The CDR3, as DNA: TGTGCCAGCAGAGAGGACGGATCTGGAAACACCATATATTTT.

V and J are TRBV5-4 and TRBJ2-1, with D possibly matching TRBD2 (5 bases). Germline values: CDR1 SGHNT, CDR2 YYREEE (reference sequence). The CDR3 consists of 15 residues. V was cut by 1 base and J by 5 bases, with 13 bases left in between. The CDR3: CASSLLQRSDNEQFF. The CDR3 nucleotides are TGTGCCAGCAGCTTGCTTCAGCGGAGCGACAATGAGCAGTTCTTC. The whole variable domain, remainder taken from reference TRBV5-4 and TRBJ2-1, is ETGVTQSPTHLIKTRGQQVTLRCSSQSGHNTVSWYQQALGQGPQFIFQYYREEENGRGNFPPRFSGLQFPNYSSELNVNALELDDSALYLCASSLLQRSDNEQFFGPGTRLTVL.

The CDR3 DNA sequence: TGCGCCAGCAGCAGGGCTAGCGGCTACAATGAGCAGTTCTTC. This gives the protein CASSRASGYNEQFF. The chain carries TRBV4-1 and TRBJ2-1; TRBD2 aligns across 7 bases. The CDR3 runs 14 residues. Per the germline V gene, CDR1 is MGHRA and CDR2 is YSYEKL. V lost 5 bases, J lost 3 bases, and 4 bases stayed unmatched.

The CDR3 nucleotides are TGTGCCAGCAGCATATGGTGCGAAGACTACGAGCAGTACTTC. It yields the protein CASSIWCEDYEQYF. The rearrangement links TRBV11-3 to TRBJ2-7, with D hard to call. Germline CDR1 reads SGHNT; CDR2 reads YENEEA. This CDR3 region has 14 residues. V dropped 5 bases and J dropped 3 bases, with 14 bases sitting between them.

Worth noting for this clone: This CDR3 is also generated by other DNA sequences in the sample. J is TRBJ2-2 and V is TRBV6-5; a weak D match, TRBD2 (6 bases). V was shortened by 0 bases and J by 7 bases, with 9 bases between the two germline ends. Germline V gene lookup returns CDR1 MNHEY and CDR2 SVGAGI. The CDR3 is 14 residues long. The CDR3 spells CASSYSEGVGELFF. The CDR3 bases are TGTGCCAGCAGTTACTCGGAGGGAGTCGGGGAGCTGTTTTTT.

The V and J genes are TRBV6-6 and TRBJ2-5; D perhaps matches TRBD1 (6 bases). CDR1 is MNHNY, CDR2 SVGAGI, per germline (reference sequence). CDR3 size: 16 residues. Trimming removed 4 bases from V and 3 bases from J, with 18 bases in between. The CDR3 nucleotides read TGTGCCAGCAGTTCCCACCCGACAGGAGAGAAAGAGACCCAGTACTTC. Its protein is CASSSHPTGEKETQYF.

This clone has a handful of counts. The CDR3 DNA reads as TGTGCCAGCAGCTTAGTGAACACCATATATTTT. Translating it yields CASSLVNTIYF. The V gene is TRBV7-2, the J gene TRBJ1-3; no clear D gene. The V and J ends lost 1 base and 7 bases respectively, with 2 bases between them. Germline V gives CDR1 SGHTA, CDR2 FQGNSA. The CDR3 has 11 amino acids. The variable domain in full, with the rest retrieved from reference TRBV7-2 and TRBJ1-3, is GAGVSQSPSNKVTEKGKDVELRCDPISGHTALYWYRQSLGQGLEFLIYFQGNSAPDKSGLPSDRFSAERTGGSVSTLTIQRTQQEDSAVYLCASSLVNTIYFGEGSWLTVV.